This is a list of T cell receptor beta chains from one sample in a study of T cells in Graves' hyperthyroidism and ophthalmopathy. TCRdb reanalysed the multiplex PCR reads using MiXCR and keeps one entry per CDR3 protein. Among around 260,000 distinct CDR3 sequences listed, less than 30% were seen once. Sequencing was performed on blood. The receptors here all came from a man aged 35 to 55 with Graves' hyperthyroidism that later progressed to Graves' ophthalmopathy. CDR3s leave out the opening cysteine and the closing phenylalanine or tryptophan.

CDR3 protein,J gene,V gene
ASLDKGGHSSQPQH,TRBJ1-5,TRBV6-1
SARGPSGPIYEQY,TRBJ2-7,TRBV20-1
ATSETGAYEQY,TRBJ2-7,TRBV24-1
ASSGGRGMGYGYT,TRBJ1-2,TRBV6-2/TRBV6-3
ASKGGGGKNIQY,TRBJ2-4,TRBV27
ASRVDSNYGYT,TRBJ1-2,TRBV6-5
ASSEAPSRPGHEFTGELF,TRBJ2-2,TRBV2
ASSDRPLGQPQH,TRBJ1-5,TRBV6-2/TRBV6-3
ATRRDLQETQY,TRBJ2-5,TRBV6-5
ASSSPGVSYEQY,TRBJ2-7,TRBV11-2
ASSTMKSGRATNGELF,TRBJ2-2,TRBV11-2
ASSSLDPYEQY,TRBJ2-7,TRBV11-2
ASSRTNYGYT,TRBJ1-2,TRBV6-1